The 10 T cell receptor beta chains below all came from one sample that was sequenced in a study of T cell responses to AZD1222 COVID-19 vaccine. TCRdb's copy holds only in-frame clones and misses some; the assay was immunoSEQ multiplex PCR. The top ten clones hold 7.5% to 9.5% of a sample with about 150,000 clones, approximately 94% of them seen once. Material: peripheral blood, obtained on day 0 of AZD1222 vaccination. All receptors come from an adult in good health.

The gene calls are TRBV5-6 and TRBJ1-1; D is unclear. The CDR3 is 12 amino acids. The V gene's germline CDR1 is SGHDT and CDR2 YYEEEE. Trimming took off 3 bases at V and 1 base at J, with 4 bases between the two ends. Here the CDR3 DNA reads TGTGCCAGCAGCTGGGGGAACACTGAAGCTTTCTTT. Translation gives CASSWGNTEAFF.

The chain recombines TRBV3-1 (or the pseudogene TRBV3-2) with TRBJ2-5; TRBD2 matches at 10 bases. From germline, CDR1 is LGHDT and CDR2 YNNKEL (reference sequence). The CDR3 covers 17 residues. The V segment lost 0 bases and the J segment 1 base; nucleotides outside the gene matches: 5. The CDR3 region is CASSQDPRLAGQETQYF. DNA of the CDR3: TGTGCCAGCAGCCAAGATCCGAGACTAGCGGGCCAAGAGACCCAGTACTTC.

The chain recombines TRBV19 with TRBJ1-1, with a weak D call TRBD1 (6 bases). From germline, CDR1 is LNHDA and CDR2 SQIVND (reference sequence). The CDR3 length is 13 residues. V shed 7 bases and J shed 5 bases, with 14 bases lying between them. CDR3 residues: CASTRGGGTEAFF. The CDR3 DNA reads as TGTGCCAGTACCCGGGGAGGGGGTACTGAAGCTTTCTTT.

The gene calls are TRBV25-1 and TRBJ1-3; weak D call: TRBD1 (6 bases). V was shortened by 6 bases and J by 7 bases, with 13 bases between the two germline ends. Germline assignment: CDR1 MGHDK and CDR2 SYGVNS. This CDR3 is built from 13 residues. This chain's CDR3 is CASSEGGFNTIYF. The CDR3 DNA is TGTGCCAGCAGCGAGGGGGGGTTCAACACCATATATTTT.

This chain links TRBV20-1 with TRBJ1-5; D is unclear. Germline lookup yields CDR1 DFQATT and CDR2 SNEGSKA (reference sequence). The CDR3 is 11 amino acids. Trimming shortened V by 5 bases and J by 5 bases, and 7 bases separated the two germline ends. CDR3 bases: TGCAGTGCTGCCGGGGATCAGCCCCAGCATTTT. Protein sequence: CSAAGDQPQHF.

Written as DNA, the CDR3 is TGTGCCAGCAGCAAAGTTGCAGGGGCAGGAAACACCATATATTTT. Translation gives CASSKVAGAGNTIYF. This sequence joins TRBV21-1 and TRBJ1-3; the D call TRBD1 from the table was never checked on the DNA. TRBV21-1 is a pseudogene segment. This CDR3 is 15 amino acids long.

The rearrangement joins TRBV5-1 to TRBJ1-1; 8 bases fit TRBD1. The V and J ends lost 4 bases and 2 bases, in that order; junction bases with no gene match: 4. Per the germline V gene, CDR1 is SGHRS and CDR2 is YFSETQ. The CDR3 is 14 amino acids. In DNA, the CDR3 is TGCGCCAGCAGCGCGGACAGGGTAAACACTGAAGCTTTCTTT. Its protein product is CASSADRVNTEAFF.

This chain uses TRBV18 with TRBJ1-3, with unresolved D. The ends were cut back, 4 bases at V and 8 bases at J, with 9 bases in the middle. The CDR3 has 12 residues. Germline CDR1 KGHSH, CDR2 LQKENI. CDR3 residues: CASSLSGDTIYF. The CDR3 DNA reads TGTGCCAGCTCACTATCCGGGGACACCATATATTTT.

This clone was detected a few times. An end of the junction does not agree with germline; a read error may underlie this. The chain couples TRBV7-9 to TRBJ1-1; tentative D call: TRBD1 (6 bases). CDR3 size: 15 residues. The germline gives CDR1 SEHNR, CDR2 FQNEAQ (reference sequence). The CDR3 DNA reads TGTGCCAGCAGTTTAGGGGGGGCCCGGATCACTGAAGCTTTCTTT. Protein: CASSLGGARITEAFF.

The gene calls are TRBV11-2 and TRBJ1-6; no firm D call. Per the germline V gene, CDR1 is SGHAT and CDR2 is FQNNGV. CDR3 length: 18 amino acids. The ends were cut back, 2 bases at V and 6 bases at J, with 20 bases in the middle. In nucleotides, the CDR3 is TGTGCCAGCAGCTTAAGGGTGCGGCGCCCCACGGTTAATTCACCCCTCCACTTT. Protein product: CASSLRVRRPTVNSPLHF.